The text below deals with one T cell receptor beta chain. This table comes from immunoSEQ multiplex PCR, and its TCRdb copy is limited to in-frame clones, with some not included. The table shows some 110,000 clones, with over 90% occurring only once. Unmatched junction bases numbered 2, after V lost 5 bases and J lost 4 bases. This CDR3 has 13 amino acids. These data are taken from a study of control samples from healthy donors and cancer patients. The sequenced sample consisted of blood. The TCR comes from a young man in good health. This chain joins TRBV12-3 or TRBV12-4 and TRBJ1-5; 7 positions match TRBD1. The DNA of the CDR3 is TGTGCCAGCAGTACGACAGGGAATCAGCCCCAGCATTTT. It yields the protein CASSTTGNQPQHF.